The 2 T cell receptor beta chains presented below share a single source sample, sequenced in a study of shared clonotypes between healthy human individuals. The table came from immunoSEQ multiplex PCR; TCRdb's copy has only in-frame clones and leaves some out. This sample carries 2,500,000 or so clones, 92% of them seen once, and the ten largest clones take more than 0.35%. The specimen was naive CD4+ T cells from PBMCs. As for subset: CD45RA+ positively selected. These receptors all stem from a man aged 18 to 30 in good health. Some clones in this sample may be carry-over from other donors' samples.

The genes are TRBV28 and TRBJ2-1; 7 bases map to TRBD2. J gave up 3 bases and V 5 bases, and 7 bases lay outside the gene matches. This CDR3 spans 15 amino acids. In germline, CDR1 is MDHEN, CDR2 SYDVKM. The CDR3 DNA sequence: TGTGCCAGCAGTCTGGCGGGAGCGTTCTACAATGAGCAGTTCTTC. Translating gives CASSLAGAFYNEQFF.

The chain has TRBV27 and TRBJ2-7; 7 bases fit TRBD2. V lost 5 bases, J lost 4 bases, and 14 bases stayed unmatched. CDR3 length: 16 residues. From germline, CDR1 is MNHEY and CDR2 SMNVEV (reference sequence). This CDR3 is CASSPISLAEAYEQYF. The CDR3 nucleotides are TGTGCCAGCAGTCCTATTAGTCTAGCGGAGGCGTACGAGCAGTACTTC.